This is a list of T cell receptor beta chains from one sample in a study of CD8 T cells in ankylosing spondylitis. TCRdb reprocessed the 5' RACE reads via MiXCR and lists one record per CDR3 protein. Of approximately 540,000 distinct CDR3 sequences listed, more than 9.5% are singletons. The sequenced sample consisted of blood, either unsorted or a sorted T cell fraction (not recorded which). The receptors were gathered from a male donor with ankylosing spondylitis. Both conserved end residues are part of each CDR3.

V,CDR3
TRBV5-5,CASSLATGPNEQFF
TRBV7-9,CASSPGTAANTGELFF
TRBV10-3,CAISESGRLGTEAFF
TRBV6-4,CASSVLSGRPAFF
TRBV4-1,CASSQERAIDEKLFF
TRBV6-5,CASSYGGTKQETQYF
TRBV24-1,CATSDSGRSDEQFF
TRBV20-1,CSATQGARNQPQHF
TRBV7-2,CASSLTTASNQPQHF
TRBV7-2,CASSLDSGSQETQYF
TRBV5-1,CASGPLTFGTDTQHF
TRBV24-1,CATSDWDDYGYTF
TRBV20-1,CSASVEGDYGYTF
TRBV7-2,CASSLARRKTDTQYF
TRBV5-1,CASGTPYNEQFF
TRBV20-1,CSARTSGTGELFF
TRBV6-5,CASSSFPGQRDSPLHF
TRBV5-1,CASSLPGEGLRNEQFF
TRBV5-8,CASSSTGPYNEQFF
TRBV11-1,CASSQGLAGGYEQFF
TRBV12-3/TRBV12-4,CASSPTGLSYNEQFF
TRBV25-1,CASSGGDAGELFF
TRBV2,CASSFRGATSGSTGELFF
TRBV27,CASTTDREVQETQYF
TRBV29-1,CSVVTEQETQYF
TRBV20-1,CSARWGLAGGRGDEQFF
TRBV6-6,CASTPSGRGEQFF
TRBV24-1,CATSAVSNQPQHF
TRBV5-1,CASSFAQGGTGNTIYF
TRBV20-1,CSALSGPEAFF
TRBV7-9,CASRSLQGYTDTQYF
TRBV10-3,CAISEGAGLTGELFF
TRBV5-1,CASSWAPPDRGNEQFF
TRBV19,CASSILRQGYNEQFF
TRBV29-1,CSVDPTVRNTEAFF
TRBV11-2,CASSPGEGIVTKPNSPLHF
TRBV7-9,CASSKPGGSYGYTF
TRBV16,CASSQSGTYYGYTF